The T cell receptor beta chain described here comes from a study of cytomegalovirus exposure and HLA in healthy donors. Study conclusions and caveats: Rarity marked most TCR sequences, yet some public TCRs occurred in many donors. Analyzed later, most CMV-associated TCR beta chains appeared HLA-restricted. The listing of 150 to 200 TCR beta chains classed them as cytomegalovirus-associated.

As concerns this clone: Its antigen is unidentified.

The PCR contained 60 Vbeta and 13 Jbeta primers. Some clones are missing from TCRdb's copy, which holds only in-frame ones; the method was immunoSEQ multiplex PCR. Counted here are around 120,000 clones, over 60% occurring once; the ten biggest clones make up less than 4%. The CDR3 totals 13 residues. The V gene's germline CDR1 is MNHNS and CDR2 SASEGT. V lost 6 bases to trimming and J lost 5 bases; unmatched junction nucleotides: 3. V usage is TRBV6-1 and J usage is TRBJ2-2, with 7 bases fitting TRBD2. The sequencing input was PBMCs. The receptor's source is a human donor in good health. The CDR3 loop is CASSKRDTGELFF. The DNA of the CDR3 is TGTGCCAGCAGCAAGCGGGATACCGGGGAGCTGTTTTTT.